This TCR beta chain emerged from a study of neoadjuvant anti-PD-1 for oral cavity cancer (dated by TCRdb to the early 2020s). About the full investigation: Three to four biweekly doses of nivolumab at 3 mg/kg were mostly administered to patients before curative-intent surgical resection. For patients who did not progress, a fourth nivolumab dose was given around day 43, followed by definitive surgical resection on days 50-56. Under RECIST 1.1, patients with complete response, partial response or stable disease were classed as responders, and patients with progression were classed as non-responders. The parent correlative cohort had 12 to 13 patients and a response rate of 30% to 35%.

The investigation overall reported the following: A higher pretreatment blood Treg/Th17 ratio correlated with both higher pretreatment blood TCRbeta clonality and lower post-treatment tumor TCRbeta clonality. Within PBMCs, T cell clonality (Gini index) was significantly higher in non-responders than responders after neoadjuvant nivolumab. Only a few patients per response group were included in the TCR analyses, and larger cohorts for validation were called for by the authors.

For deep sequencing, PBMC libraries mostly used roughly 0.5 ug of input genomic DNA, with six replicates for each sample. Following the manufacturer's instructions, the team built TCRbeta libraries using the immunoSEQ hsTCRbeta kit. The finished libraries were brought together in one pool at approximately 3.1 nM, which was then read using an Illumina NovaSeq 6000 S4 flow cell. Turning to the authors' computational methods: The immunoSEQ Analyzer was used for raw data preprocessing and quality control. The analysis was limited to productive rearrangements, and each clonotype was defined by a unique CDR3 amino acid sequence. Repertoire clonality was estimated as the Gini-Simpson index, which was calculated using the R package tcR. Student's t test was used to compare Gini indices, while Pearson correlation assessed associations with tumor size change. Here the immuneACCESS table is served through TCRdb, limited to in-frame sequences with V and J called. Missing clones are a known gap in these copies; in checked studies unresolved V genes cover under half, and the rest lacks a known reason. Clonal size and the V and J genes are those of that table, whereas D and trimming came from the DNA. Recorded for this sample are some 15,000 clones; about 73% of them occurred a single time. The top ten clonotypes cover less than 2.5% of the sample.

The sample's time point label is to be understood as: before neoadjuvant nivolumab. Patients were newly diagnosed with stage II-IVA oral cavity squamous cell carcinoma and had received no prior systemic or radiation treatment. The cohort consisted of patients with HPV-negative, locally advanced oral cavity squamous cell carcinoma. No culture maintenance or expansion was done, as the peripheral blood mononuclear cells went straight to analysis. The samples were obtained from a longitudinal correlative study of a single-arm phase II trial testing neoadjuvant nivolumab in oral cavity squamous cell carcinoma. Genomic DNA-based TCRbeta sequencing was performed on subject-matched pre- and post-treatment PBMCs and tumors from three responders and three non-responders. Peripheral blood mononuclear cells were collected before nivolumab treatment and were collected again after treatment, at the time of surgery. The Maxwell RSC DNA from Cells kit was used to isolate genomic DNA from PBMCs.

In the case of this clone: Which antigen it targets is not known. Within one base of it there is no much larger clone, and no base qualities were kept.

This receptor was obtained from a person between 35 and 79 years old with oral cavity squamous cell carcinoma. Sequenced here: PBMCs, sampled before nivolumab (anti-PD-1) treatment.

Here the CDR3 is given as CANRPNTGELFF. The base sequence is TGTGCCAACCGCCCGAACACCGGGGAGCTGTTTTTT. The sequence links TRBV2 to TRBJ2-2; the D gene lacks a confident call. The germline V gene encodes CDR1 SNHLY and CDR2 FYNNEI. The junction carries 6 bases between V and J, which are trimmed by 10 bases and 0 bases respectively. The CDR3 numbers 12 residues from cysteine through phenylalanine. The sequence is cut down to CDR3 DNA, 36 bases in frame from base 1.